These 21 T cell receptor beta chains were sequenced from one sample in a study of CD8+CD57+ T cells in acquired aplastic anemia. The study profiled TCR beta VDJ and CDR3 using genomic DNA as template. TCRdb ran MiXCR on the reads and lists one entry per CDR3 protein. The sample records under 200,000 distinct CDR3 sequences, around 45% being singletons. The sample comprised sorted CD4+, CD8+, or CD8+CD57+ T cells (not recorded which) from PBMCs. The receptors here all came from a human donor in good health.

This clonotype was seen more than once but under ten times. V usage is TRBV28 and J usage is TRBJ1-1; maybe TRBD1 (5 bases). Per germline, CDR1 MDHEN and CDR2 SYDVKM. CDR3 length equals 13 residues. The ends were cut back, 6 bases at V and 2 bases at J, with 10 bases in the middle. CDR3 loop: CASRSRANTEAFF. The CDR3 DNA sequence: TGTGCCAGCAGGTCCAGGGCTAACACTGAAGCTTTCTTT.

This clonotype was recorded at least ten times. The chain carries TRBV20-1 and TRBJ1-6; D is uncertain. V was trimmed by 6 bases and J by 6 bases, leaving 18 bases between them. Germline CDR1 reads DFQATT; CDR2 reads SNEGSKA (reference sequence). This CDR3 contains 15 residues. In DNA form, the CDR3 reads TGCAGTGCCCGAAAGGAGGGCAATTCTAATTCACCCCTCCACTTT. It translates to CSARKEGNSNSPLHF.

This clonotype occurred many times. The J gene is TRBJ2-7, the V gene TRBV27; 8 bases fit TRBD2. Trimming at V came to 7 bases and at J to 2 bases, leaving 7 bases not matched to a gene. Germline V gene lookup returns CDR1 MNHEY and CDR2 SMNVEV (reference sequence). The CDR3 loop spans 14 amino acids. CDR3 in amino acids: CASMVATSAYEQYF. The CDR3 DNA reads as TGTGCCAGCATGGTAGCGACTAGCGCCTACGAGCAGTACTTC.

The V gene is TRBV7-3, the J gene TRBJ2-7, with a possible D match to TRBD2 (7 bases). Germline V gives CDR1 SGHTA, CDR2 FQGTGA. The germline V and J ends were trimmed by 5 bases and 4 bases, with 21 bases remaining between them. The CDR3 loop spans 16 amino acids. CDR3 loop: CASSMWAGAPPYEQYF. CDR3 nucleotide sequence: TGTGCCAGCAGCATGTGGGCGGGGGCCCCTCCTTACGAGCAGTACTTC.

V usage is TRBV7-9 and J usage is TRBJ2-7; D is possibly TRBD2 (6 bases). There are 11 residues in the CDR3. V lost 11 bases to trimming and J lost 6 bases, with 14 bases between them. The V gene's germline CDR1 is SEHNR and CDR2 FQNEAQ (reference sequence). CDR3 nucleotide sequence: TGTGCCCGGCGGTCGGAGGGCGAGCAGTACTTC. Translating gives CARRSEGEQYF.

CDR3 amino acids: CASSRFERRTDTQYF. DNA for the CDR3: TGTGCCAGCAGCAGATTCGAAAGGAGAACAGATACGCAGTATTTT. The chain has TRBV13 and TRBJ2-3; D is unclear. From germline, CDR1 is PRHDT and CDR2 FYEKMQ (reference sequence). V dropped 5 bases and J dropped 3 bases, with 15 bases sitting between them. The CDR3 has 15 residues.

V gene TRBV6-5 combines with J gene TRBJ2-7, with 8 bases aligning to TRBD2. The CDR3 is 14 amino acids. The J segment lost 3 bases and the V segment lost 2 bases, leaving 3 bases of the junction unmatched. Germline CDR1 reads MNHEY; CDR2 reads SVGAGI. CDR3 nucleotide sequence: TGTGCCAGCAGTTACGGCCTAGCGGGCTACGAGCAGTACTTC. It codes for CASSYGLAGYEQYF.

In regard to this clonotype: A junction boundary mismatches the germline segment, possibly from a read error. In nucleotides, the CDR3 is TGTGCCAGCAGTTTAGTGGGGGGGGGACAGGGATTCTACAATGAGCAGTTCTTC. Protein: CASSLVGGGQGFYNEQFF. The genes are TRBV10-3 and TRBJ2-1; TRBD1 matches at 9 bases. Germline loops: CDR1 ENHRY, CDR2 SYGVKD. The CDR3 sequence is 18 residues long.

This clonotype has a handful of counts. V gene TRBV7-9 combines with J gene TRBJ2-5, with D uncertain. CDR1 and CDR2 (germline): SEHNR, FQNEAQ (reference sequence). Trimming took off 5 bases at V and 5 bases at J, with 12 bases between the two ends. The length of the CDR3 is 13 residues. CDR3 region: CASSREGRETQYF. The CDR3 nucleotides read TGTGCCAGCAGCCGAGAAGGAAGGGAGACCCAGTACTTC.

The sample holds many counts of this clonotype. The gene calls are TRBV7-8 and TRBJ2-5, with TRBD1 identical over 8 bases. Trimming at V came to 5 bases and at J to 5 bases, leaving 13 bases not matched to a gene. Germline assignment: CDR1 SGHVS and CDR2 FQNEAQ. CDR3 length: 16 residues. DNA of the CDR3: TGTGCCAGCAGCGACACCGGGACAGGAGTTTTGGAGACCCAGTACTTC. It codes for CASSDTGTGVLETQYF.

This chain uses TRBV29-1 with TRBJ1-5; no clear D. The CDR3 sequence is 12 residues long. Germline V CDR1 and CDR2: SQVTM, ANQGSEA. With 4 bases removed from V and 0 bases from J, the gap between germline ends came to 4 bases. CDR3: CSVGDSNQPQHF. The CDR3 nucleotides are TGCAGCGTTGGGGATAGCAATCAGCCCCAGCATTTT.

About this clonotype: A clone one base away is much larger, so this may be a read error. The rearrangement joins TRBV14 to TRBJ2-5, with 7 bases identical to TRBD1. The V gene's germline CDR1 is SGHDN and CDR2 FVKESK. The CDR3 runs to 18 residues. The CDR3 is CVSSPGTETRPLQETQYF. The CDR3, as DNA: TGTGTCAGCAGCCCGGGGACAGAAACCCGTCCTCTACAAGAGACCCAGTACTTC. Supplemented by reference TRBV14 and TRBJ2-5, the full variable domain reads EAGVTQFPSHSVIEKGQTVTLRCDPISGHDNLYWYRRVMGKEIKFLLHFVKESKQDESGMPNNRFLAERTGGTYSTLKVQPAELEDSGVYFCVSSPGTETRPLQETQYFGPGTRLLVL.

The table lists this clonotype with a count of one. The genes are TRBV29-1 and TRBJ2-7; D not certain. V lost 3 bases and J lost 4, with 7 bases in between. CDR3 length: 11 amino acids. The V gene's germline CDR1 is SQVTM and CDR2 ANQGSEA. The CDR3 region is CSVDGGYEQYF. CDR3 DNA: TGCAGCGTTGATGGCGGTTACGAGCAGTACTTC.

Concerning this clonotype: This may stem from a read error, because a much larger clone lies one nucleotide away. The chain carries TRBV6-5 and TRBJ1-1, with a possible D match to TRBD1 (5 bases). Trimming removed 2 bases from V and 2 bases from J, with 15 bases in between. The CDR3 is 16 residues long. The V gene's germline CDR1 is MNHEY and CDR2 SVGAGI. CDR3 nucleotide sequence: TGTGCCAGCAGTTACACCCAGACAGAGACCAACACTGAAGCTTTCTTT. Translation: CASSYTQTETNTEAFF.

This chain joins TRBV14 and TRBJ2-7; D is undetermined. This CDR3 has 14 amino acids. Germline loops: CDR1 SGHDN, CDR2 FVKESK. V was cut by 0 bases and J by 6 bases, with 12 bases left in between. CDR3 in amino acids: CASSQELVPIEQYF. In DNA form, the CDR3 reads TGTGCCAGCAGCCAAGAGCTAGTTCCCATCGAGCAGTACTTC. The full variable domain, completed using reference TRBV14 and TRBJ2-7, is EAGVTQFPSHSVIEKGQTVTLRCDPISGHDNLYWYRRVMGKEIKFLLHFVKESKQDESGMPNNRFLAERTGGTYSTLKVQPAELEDSGVYFCASSQELVPIEQYFGPGTRLTVT.

J is TRBJ1-4 and V is TRBV7-9, with a possible D match to TRBD1 (6 bases). The CDR3 consists of 14 residues. CDR1 SEHNR and CDR2 FQNEAQ come from the germline V gene (reference sequence). Trimming left V 5 bases short and J 7 bases short, with 14 bases between. DNA for the CDR3: TGTGCCAGCAGCCGTCAGGGGACATTTGAAAAACTGTTTTTT. It encodes CASSRQGTFEKLFF.

This clonotype was detected ten times or more. The V and J genes are TRBV18 and TRBJ2-3; 7 positions match TRBD1. Germline V CDR1 and CDR2: KGHSH, LQKENI. Trimming at V came to 3 bases and at J to 4 bases, leaving 7 bases not matched to a gene. The CDR3 spans 15 residues. CDR3 loop: CASSPGQAGADTQYF. For the CDR3, the DNA is TGTGCCAGCTCACCCGGACAGGCAGGTGCAGATACGCAGTATTTT.

A note on this clonotype: A much larger clonotype is one base distant, so this may be a read error. The gene calls are TRBV12-5 and TRBJ1-5; a weak D match, TRBD1 (5 bases). The V gene lost 2 bases and the J gene lost 11 bases, with 13 bases spanning the gap. This CDR3 has 13 residues. Germline CDR1 LGHNT, CDR2 FRNRAP. The chain's CDR3 is CASGLMAAGTQHF. The DNA of the CDR3 is TGTGCTAGTGGTTTGATGGCAGCAGGGACCCAGCATTTT.

This clonotype occurred a few times. The chain links TRBV2 to TRBJ2-5; D gene uncertain. The CDR3 length is 18 residues. Trimming left V 4 bases short and J 2 bases short, with 23 bases between. Germline assignment: CDR1 SNHLY and CDR2 FYNNEI. The DNA for the CDR3 is TGTGCCAGCAGTGCTCAATTAAATCGTAGAGGAAGTCAAGAGACCCAGTACTTC. Protein sequence: CASSAQLNRRGSQETQYF.

The V gene is TRBV10-3, the J gene TRBJ2-7; D unclear. V was pared by 6 bases and J by 0 bases, with 12 bases between. This CDR3 has 14 residues. The germline V gene has CDR1 ENHRY and CDR2 SYGVKD. For the CDR3, the DNA is TGTGCCATCAGAGGGCAGCCTGACTCCTACGAGCAGTACTTC. Translation: CAIRGQPDSYEQYF.

The V gene is TRBV15, the J gene TRBJ2-5; D ambiguous. This CDR3 region has 13 residues. The V gene lost 2 bases and the J gene lost 5 bases, with 9 bases spanning the gap. Germline loops: CDR1 LNHNV, CDR2 YYDKDF (reference sequence). The CDR3 loop is CATSRQRLETQYF. CDR3 DNA sequence: TGTGCCACCAGCAGACAACGCCTGGAGACCCAGTACTTC.